This T cell receptor beta chain was recovered during a study of blood T cells in healthy people across ages. Using a J-beta primer mix together with a sample-barcoded 5' primer, a second PCR was run for 7 to 11 cycles. TCRdb used MiXCR to reprocess the 5' RACE reads, holding one entry per CDR3 protein. The data show about 800,000 distinct CDR3 sequences, with just under 25% seen just once and 3.7% held by the top ten. Staff drew around 10 milliliters of peripheral blood from each donor. This CDR3 is built from 15 residues. Looked up from germline, CDR1 is SGHDT and CDR2 is YYEEEE. V lost 5 bases and J lost 5; bases outside the gene matches: 11. This sample also appeared in a second study, on T cells of mothers and their children. That work adds: For the second PCR, the M1S primer put in sample barcodes and 2-4 random nucleotides.

The chain joins TRBV5-6 to TRBJ2-3, with 7 bases that match TRBD2. The source of this sequence is a boy younger than 18 in good health. Sequencing used blood. Here the CDR3 reads CASRILADWRDTQYF. In DNA form, the CDR3 reads TGTGCCAGCAGGATTCTAGCGGACTGGAGAGATACGCAGTATTTT.